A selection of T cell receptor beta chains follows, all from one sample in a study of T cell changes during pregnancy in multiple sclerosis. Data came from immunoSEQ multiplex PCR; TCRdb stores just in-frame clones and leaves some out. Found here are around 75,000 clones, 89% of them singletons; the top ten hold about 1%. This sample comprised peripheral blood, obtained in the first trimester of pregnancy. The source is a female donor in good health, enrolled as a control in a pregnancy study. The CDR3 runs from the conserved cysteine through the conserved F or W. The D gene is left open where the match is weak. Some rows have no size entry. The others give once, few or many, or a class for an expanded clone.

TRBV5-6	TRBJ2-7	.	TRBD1	CASSSGQEAYEQYF	TGTGCCAGCAGCTCGGGACAGGAAGCCTACGAGCAGTACTTC
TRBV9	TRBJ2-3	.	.	CASSVRMGGGADTQYF	TGTGCCAGCAGCGTAAGAATGGGGGGAGGAGCAGATACGCAGTATTTT
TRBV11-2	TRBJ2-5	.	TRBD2	CASSRGLAQETQYF	TGTGCCAGCAGCCGAGGACTAGCGCAAGAGACCCAGTACTTC
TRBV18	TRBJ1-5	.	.	CASSPGGLNQPQHF	TGTGCCAGCTCACCGGGGGGGCTTAATCAGCCCCAGCATTTT
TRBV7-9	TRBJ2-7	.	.	CASSLAEGAGEQYF	TGTGCCAGCAGCTTAGCGGAGGGGGCTGGCGAGCAGTACTTC
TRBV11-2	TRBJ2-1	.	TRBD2	CASSPSRTSGATEQFF	TGTGCCAGCAGCCCATCTCGGACTAGCGGGGCAACTGAGCAGTTCTTC
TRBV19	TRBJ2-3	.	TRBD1	CASSIGTGNTDTQYF	TGTGCCAGTAGTATCGGGACAGGGAACACAGATACGCAGTATTTT
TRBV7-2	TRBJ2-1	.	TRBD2	CASSSGLAGGPTLEQFF	TGTGCCAGCAGCTCGGGACTAGCGGGAGGGCCAACCCTTGAGCAGTTCTTC
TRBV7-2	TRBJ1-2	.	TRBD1	CASSPYPDRVWGYTF	TGTGCCAGCAGCCCTTACCCAGACAGGGTTTGGGGCTACACCTTC
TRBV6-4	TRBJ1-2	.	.	CASSATATNYGYTF	TGTGCCAGCAGTGCGACAGCGACTAACTATGGCTACACCTTC
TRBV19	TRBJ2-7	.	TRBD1	CASSMGGTGDYEQYF	TGTGCCAGTAGTATGGGGGGGACAGGGGACTACGAGCAGTACTTC
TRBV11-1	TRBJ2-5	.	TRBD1	CASSLGTGTETQYF	TGTGCCAGCAGCTTAGGGACAGGGACAGAGACCCAGTACTTC
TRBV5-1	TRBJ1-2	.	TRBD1	CASYLTGGDGYTF	TGCGCCAGCTATTTGACAGGGGGCGATGGCTACACCTTC
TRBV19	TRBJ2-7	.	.	CASSRSGTFEQYF	TGTGCCAGTAGTAGATCCGGTACCTTCGAGCAGTACTTC
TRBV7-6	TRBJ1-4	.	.	CASSLSGTPPNEKLFF	TGTGCCAGCAGCTTAAGCGGGACCCCACCTAATGAAAAACTGTTTTTT
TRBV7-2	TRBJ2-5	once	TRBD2	CASSLNRLAGNQETQYF	TGTGCCAGCAGCCTAAATCGACTAGCGGGAAACCAAGAGACCCAGTACTTC
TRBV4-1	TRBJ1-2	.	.	CASSQEVAGYGYTF	TGCGCCAGCAGCCAAGAGGTTGCGGGCTATGGCTACACCTTC
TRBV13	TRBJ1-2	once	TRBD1	CASRPRTGAYGYGYTF	TGTGCCAGCAGACCCCGGACAGGGGCCTATGGGTATGGCTACACCTTC
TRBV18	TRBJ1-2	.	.	CASSPRRQDWDGYTF	TGTGCCAGCTCACCCCGGCGACAGGACTGGGATGGCTACACCTTC
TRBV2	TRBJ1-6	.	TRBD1	CASSEWGQGDSPLHF	TGTGCCAGCAGTGAATGGGGACAGGGGGATTCACCCCTCCACTTT
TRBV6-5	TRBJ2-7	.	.	CASSYSQSYEGYEQYF	TGTGCCAGCAGTTACTCCCAGTCCTACGAGGGATACGAGCAGTACTTC
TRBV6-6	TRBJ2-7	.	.	CASSSEEGRRYEQYF	TGTGCCAGCAGTTCGGAGGAGGGCCGCCGCTACGAGCAGTACTTC
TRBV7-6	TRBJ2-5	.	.	CASSLAGTGSWETQYF	TGTGCCAGCAGCTTAGCCGGTACAGGGTCATGGGAGACCCAGTACTTC
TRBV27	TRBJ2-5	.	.	CASSLSPSYQETQYF	TGTGCCAGCAGTTTATCCCCCTCCTACCAAGAGACCCAGTACTTC
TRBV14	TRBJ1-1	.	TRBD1	CASSPRDRDHGTEAFF	TGTGCCAGCAGCCCCCGGGACAGGGACCATGGCACTGAAGCTTTCTTT
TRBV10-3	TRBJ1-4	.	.	CAISATVGGEKLFF	TGTGCCATCAGTGCAACAGTGGGGGGTGAAAAACTGTTTTTT
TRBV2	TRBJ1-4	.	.	CASSVLQDNEKLFF	TGTGCCAGCAGTGTTCTGCAGGATAATGAAAAACTGTTTTTT
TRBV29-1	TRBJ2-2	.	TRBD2	CSVEGSASGRAGELFF	TGCAGCGTTGAAGGATCGGCTAGCGGGAGGGCCGGGGAGCTGTTTTTT
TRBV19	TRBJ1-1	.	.	CASSLRGGANTEAFF	TGTGCCAGTAGCCTCCGGGGAGGGGCGAACACTGAAGCTTTCTTT
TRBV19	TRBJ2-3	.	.	CASSPLFSVDTQYF	TGTGCCAGTAGTCCCCTGTTTAGTGTAGATACGCAGTATTTT
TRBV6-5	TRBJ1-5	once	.	CASSSGTILTNQPQHF	TGTGCCAGCAGTTCCGGGACAATACTTACCAATCAGCCCCAGCATTTT
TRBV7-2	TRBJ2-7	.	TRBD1	CASSSQGAGPTYEQYF	TGTGCCAGCAGCTCGCAGGGGGCAGGACCGACTTACGAGCAGTACTTC
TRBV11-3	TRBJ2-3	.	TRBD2	CASSLAGGGDTQYF	TGTGCCAGCAGCTTAGCGGGGGGGGGAGATACGCAGTATTTT
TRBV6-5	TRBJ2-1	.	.	CASKAGTPSYNEQFF	TGTGCCAGCAAGGCGGGAACACCCTCCTACAATGAGCAGTTCTTC
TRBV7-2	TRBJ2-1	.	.	CASSLEGQISYNEQFF	TGTGCCAGCAGCTTAGAAGGACAGATATCCTACAATGAGCAGTTCTTC
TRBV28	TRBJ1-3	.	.	CASSRTQTSSGNTIYF	TGTGCCAGCAGTCGGACCCAGACTAGCTCTGGAAACACCATATATTTT
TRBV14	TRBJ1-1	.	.	CASSLSGPVGRAFF	TGTGCCAGCAGTCTTTCCGGTCCCGTGGGGCGAGCTTTCTTT
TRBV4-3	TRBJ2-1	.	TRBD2	CASSQAASGRGYEQFF	TGCGCCAGCAGCCAAGCCGCTAGCGGGAGAGGATATGAGCAGTTCTTC
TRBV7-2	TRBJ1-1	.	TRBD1	CASSQDRGTEAFF	TGTGCCAGCAGCCAAGACAGGGGTACTGAAGCTTTCTTT
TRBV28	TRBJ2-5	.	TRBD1	CASSLRTGGLGETQYF	TGTGCCAGCAGTCTGAGGACAGGGGGCTTAGGGGAGACCCAGTACTTC
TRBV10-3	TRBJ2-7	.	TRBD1	CAISVGQGDEQYF	TGTGCCATCAGTGTGGGACAGGGGGACGAGCAGTACTTC
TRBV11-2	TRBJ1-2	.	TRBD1	CASSSTGVGYTF	TGTGCCAGCAGCTCGACAGGGGTAGGCTACACCTTC
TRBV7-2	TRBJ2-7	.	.	CASSLSPYEQYF	TGTGCCAGCAGCCTCTCCCCCTACGAGCAGTACTTC
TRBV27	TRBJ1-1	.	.	CASSLRGNTEAFF	TGTGCCAGCAGTTTAAGAGGGAACACTGAAGCTTTCTTT
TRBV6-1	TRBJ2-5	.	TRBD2	CASSEAINGRETQYF	TGTGCCAGCAGTGAAGCGATTAACGGGAGGGAGACCCAGTACTTC
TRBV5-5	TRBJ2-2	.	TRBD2	CASSWPGLAGGGTGELFF	TGTGCCAGCAGCTGGCCGGGACTAGCGGGAGGCGGTACCGGGGAGCTGTTTTTT
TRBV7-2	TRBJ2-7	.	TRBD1	CASSLTGTGTYEQYF	TGTGCCAGCAGCTTAACCGGGACAGGGACCTACGAGCAGTACTTC
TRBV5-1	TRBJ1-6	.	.	CASSRSSQGHTNSPLHF	TGCGCCAGCAGCCGATCTAGCCAGGGACACACTAATTCACCCCTCCACTTT
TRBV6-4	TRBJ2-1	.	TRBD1	CASSEGGQGFNEQFF	TGTGCCAGCAGTGAAGGAGGACAGGGGTTCAATGAGCAGTTCTTC
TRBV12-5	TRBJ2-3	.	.	CASGDGQGSSTDTQYF	TGTGCTAGTGGGGATGGGCAGGGAAGCAGCACAGATACGCAGTATTTT
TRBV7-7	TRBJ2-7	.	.	CASSLEQDYEQYF	TGTGCCAGCAGCTTAGAACAGGACTACGAGCAGTACTTC
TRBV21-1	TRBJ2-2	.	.	CASSKVRGQSSATTGELFF	TGTGCCAGCAGCAAAGTGCGGGGGCAATCATCTGCGACCACCGGGGAGCTGTTTTTT
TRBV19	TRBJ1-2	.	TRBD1	CASSGTGNYGYTF	TGTGCCAGTAGTGGGACAGGGAACTATGGCTACACCTTC